This TCR beta chain stems from a study of cytomegalovirus exposure and HLA in healthy donors. PCR used 60 Vbeta primers and 13 Jbeta primers. Assay used: immunoSEQ multiplex PCR; TCRdb lists only in-frame clones, some missing. The sample carries some 170,000 clones, approximately 80% recorded once. The sample holds a few counts of this clone. The V gene lost 4 bases and the J gene lost 0 bases, with 19 bases spanning the gap. CDR1 and CDR2 from the germline V gene are SGHAT and FQNNGV. The CDR3 runs 19 residues. The sample taken for sequencing was PBMCs. The clonotype was recovered from a man between 18 and 29 years old in good health and CMV-seropositive. This chain joins TRBV11-2 and TRBJ2-6; the D gene is possibly TRBD1 (5 bases). CDR3 region: CASSSTSGQSYSGANVLTF. The CDR3 DNA reads as TGTGCCAGCAGCTCGACCTCCGGACAATCCTACTCTGGGGCCAACGTCCTGACTTTC.